This T cell receptor beta chain was found in a study of identical twins (dated by TCRdb to 2016 to 2017). As for the study more broadly: The study deep-sequenced TCR alpha and beta repertoires from monozygotic twins, unrelated adults of various ages and cord blood to test whether fetal clonotypes persist. To rule out contamination, the twin experiments were replicated at different times with different library preparation protocols.

This clonotype was detected ten times or more. What this receptor recognizes is not known. One base away there is no much larger clone; base qualities are not given. Including cysteine and phenylalanine, the CDR3 has 15 amino acids. Of all the DNA, just the CDR3 is kept, 45 bases in frame from base 1. Trimming accounts for 6 bases at V and 4 bases at J, while the number of junction bases matched to no gene is 8. Every donor was a healthy Caucasian. Three pairs of female monozygotic twins, all aged 18 to 29 years, made up the twin cohort. RNA for TCR libraries was isolated from peripheral blood mononuclear cells. On the study overall, not on this receptor specifically: Invariant T cells such as MAIT and iNKT could partly confound zero-insertion analyses, though diverse VJ usage argued against this for most clonotypes. Out-of-frame TCR alpha sharing in monozygotic twins was systematically underestimated by recombination models, whereas sharing between unrelated individuals was in agreement with the recombination models. Compared with coincidental sharing between unrelated individuals, out-of-frame TCR alpha sequences shared between twins had an excess of sequences with low generation probability. Abundant cord blood beta clonotypes had fewer insertions, young adult naive repertoires showed a similar but weaker trend, and memory repertoires showed no such trend. The excess sharing between twins in beta out-of-frame sequences was weaker because fewer shared sequences reduced the signal-to-noise ratio. Because the same donors could not be followed over many years, the conclusions relied on cross-sectional statistical analysis.

Receptor libraries were prepared by 5' RACE. TCRdb records Illumina HiSeq 2000 as the sequencer. A universal primer binding site was introduced by template switching, and a unique molecular identifier was present in the final cDNA, enabling accurate counting of TCR cDNA molecules. First-strand cDNA for TCR alpha and beta chains was synthesized from specific primers in the conserved constant-segment region. Each cDNA library was double barcoded, with a SMART-Mk sample barcode plus Illumina barcodes, to control for contamination. TruSeq adapter sequences, together with Illumina sample barcodes, were added in two successive PCR steps. The Illumina HiSeq platform was used with custom primers to sequence TCR alpha and beta cDNA libraries. Turning to the authors' computational methods: Unique molecular identifiers were extracted from raw reads with MiGEC, and CDR3 positions were determined with MiXCR. For each individual, recombination models were inferred using an EM algorithm with the repgenHMM and IGoR tools. The analysis of shared clonotypes was done with the tcR package in R, with sharing normalized by the product of cloneset sizes. Out-of-frame nonproductive sequences were analyzed to study raw recombination free of thymic and clonal selection effects. TCRdb ran its own pipeline on the public reads, namely fastp trimming at Q25 and MiXCR clone calling, and kept in-frame beta chains. CDR3 protein sequences are deduplicated, and each keeps its most common genes and DNA. TCRdb assigned the V and J calls; the authors' analysis was not used. In all, the sample holds 690,000 or so distinct CDR3 sequences, and around 8.6% of those were seen once. Together, the top ten hold around 0.95% of the sample.

These data also formed part of another study, on yellow fever vaccine responses in identical twins. That second report states: The authors reported that the T cell response to vaccination in identical twins appeared partly convergent and partly personalized. In identical twins, the study followed T cell clones that responded to the vaccine with precision.

This receptor chain uses TRBV12-3 or TRBV12-4 and TRBJ1-4; TRBD1 lines up with 7 middle nucleotides. Material: PBMCs. The sequence was obtained from a woman between 18 and 30 years old in good health. The CDR3 region has the sequence CASRAPGQSNEKLFF. The sequence in DNA is TGTGCCAGCAGGGCCCCGGGACAGAGTAATGAAAAACTGTTTTTT.